This paragraph reports one TCR beta chain. Its antigen is undetermined. The table came from immunoSEQ multiplex PCR; TCRdb's copy has only in-frame clones and leaves some out. This table has 250,000 to 350,000 clones, about nine tenths appearing once. This specimen comes from a study of cytomegalovirus exposure and HLA in healthy donors. Study-wide findings and caveats: In vitro experiments confirmed that a few CMV-associated chains were specific for CMV antigens. Reports indicated that the classifier achieved high specificity and sensitivity in diagnosing cytomegalovirus status. Most TCR sequences proved rare, with some public TCRs found in many donors.

Germline loops: CDR1 SGHDT, CDR2 YYEEEE. V was clipped by 2 bases and J by 5 bases, with 13 bases between them. This CDR3 spans 14 amino acids. This clonotype originated in a woman under 30 in good health and CMV-seronegative. The chain is built from TRBV5-6 and TRBJ2-5; D call uncertain. The sample consisted of PBMCs. CDR3 region: CASSFDLVGETQYF. For the CDR3, the DNA is TGTGCCAGCAGCTTTGATCTGGTGGGCGAGACCCAGTACTTC.